This T cell receptor (beta chain) emerged from a study of control samples from healthy donors and cancer patients. V lost 6 bases and J lost 5, with 11 bases in between. Germline CDR1 reads SEHNR; CDR2 reads FQNEAQ (reference sequence). This CDR3 comprises 13 residues. The assay was immunoSEQ multiplex PCR, and TCRdb's table has in-frame clones only and misses some. The sample has about 75,000 clones, around 94% seen once. The clonotype was recovered from a woman aged 35 to 49 in good health. The sequenced sample consisted of blood. The chain carries TRBV7-9 and TRBJ2-1, with D unclear. The CDR3 coding sequence is TGTGCCAGCAGACCGGACGTCAACAATGAGCAGTTCTTC. This sequence encodes CASRPDVNNEQFF. The whole variable domain, remainder taken from reference TRBV7-9 and TRBJ2-1, is DTGVSQNPRHKITKRGQNVTFRCDPISEHNRLYWYRQTLGQGPEFLTYFQNEAQLEKSRLLSDRFSAERPKGSFSTLEIQRTEQGDSAMYLCASRPDVNNEQFFGPGTRLTVL.